This T cell receptor beta chain was obtained from a study of blood T cell repertoires in COVID-19 (dated by TCRdb to the early 2020s). At the level of the whole study: Collaborator samples came from the United States, Italy and Spain and covered acute and convalescent phases of COVID-19. The material from the prospective study consisted of cDNA or gDNA derived from T cells, B-cell-depleted T cells, or PBMCs. The dataset comprised deeply sampled blood TCRbeta repertoires from subjects exposed to, actively infected with, or recovered from COVID-19. The repertoires were released in a freely available public database intended as a resource for research on the immune response to SARS-CoV-2. The samples were drawn from the first 160 participants of the ongoing ImmuneRACE study and from 1,254 subjects provided by 6 global collaborators. A de-identified subject ID, COVID-19 status, age in years and sex were almost always included in the sample metadata. HLA class I and class II types, where available, came from metadata supplied by the sample provider rather than from assay-based typing. Study-wide findings and limitations: Clinical and demographic metadata were provided uncurated, with the amount varying by source and participant.

In Seattle, one collaborating source enrolled patients while the infection was active and tracked those patients longitudinally over the course of disease. The collaborating institutions used their own protocols to collect whole blood in K2EDTA tubes. Collaborator samples were shipped for TCRbeta analysis as frozen whole blood, isolated PBMCs, or DNA extracted from either sample type. The immunoSEQ Assay, a bias-controlled multiplex PCR, was used to amplify TCRbeta CDR3 regions from genomic DNA. On the authors' methods: The number of nucleated cells in each sample was estimated from the amplification of reference gene primers within the assay. To quantify the absolute abundance of each unique TCRbeta CDR3 rearrangement, sequence reads were collapsed and filtered. For each sample, productive Simpson clonality was calculated as the square root of Simpson's diversity index across productive rearrangements. This immuneACCESS table, as held by TCRdb, lists in-frame sequences with V and J called but not all clones. Of the missing ones, under half trace to an unresolved V gene in checked studies; the others have no known cause. From that table come the V and J calls and clone size; the DNA was used to work out D and trimming. A total of roughly 190,000 clones appear in this sample, more than 80% of them only once. 11% of the sample comes from the top ten.

The CDR3 numbers 12 residues from cysteine through phenylalanine. The retained sequence is limited to the CDR3, 36 bases, with the frame set at the first base. The V end loses 6 bases and the J end loses 8 bases, and a stretch of 13 bases separates them. About this clone: The antigen it recognizes is unknown. No qualities accompany the bases; no much larger clone lies one base away.

The chain is assembled from TRBV12-3 or TRBV12-4 and TRBJ1-1; confidence is insufficient to name the D gene. The receptor comes from a woman aged 40 to 50 with COVID-19, enrolled during active disease. Material: peripheral blood. In nucleotides, the sequence is TGTGCCAGCAGGTTGGTCCTGAGGGAAGCTTTCTTT. Its protein product is CASRLVLREAFF.